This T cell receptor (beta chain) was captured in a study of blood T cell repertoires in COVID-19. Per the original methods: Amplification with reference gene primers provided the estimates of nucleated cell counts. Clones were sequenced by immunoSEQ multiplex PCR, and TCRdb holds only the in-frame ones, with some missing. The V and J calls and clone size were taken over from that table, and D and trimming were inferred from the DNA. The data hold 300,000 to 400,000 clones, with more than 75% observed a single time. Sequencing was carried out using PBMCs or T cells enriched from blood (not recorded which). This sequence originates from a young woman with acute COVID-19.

This CDR3 reads CASSPPGGQGAPYEQYF. The CDR3 nucleotides read TGCGCCAGCAGCCCACCCGGGGGACAGGGGGCCCCATACGAGCAGTACTTC. V usage is TRBV4-1 and J usage is TRBJ2-7; 12 positions agree with TRBD1. This CDR3 contains 17 residues. The J segment lost 4 bases and the V segment lost 4 bases, leaving 11 bases of the junction unmatched. Germline loops: CDR1 MGHRA, CDR2 YSYEKL.